This T cell receptor beta chain was recovered during a study of blood T cell repertoires in COVID-19. From germline, CDR1 is SGHAT and CDR2 FQDESV (reference sequence). Trimming took 3 bases from V and 3 from J, leaving 9 bases between them. The CDR3 is made up of 13 amino acids. Researchers sorted participants into cohorts using their self-reported clinical history. TCRdb's copy holds only in-frame clones and misses some; the assay was immunoSEQ multiplex PCR. The data show under 350,000 clones, with roughly 89% seen just once and under 2.5% held by the top ten. The J gene is TRBJ2-7, the V gene TRBV11-1, with D possibly matching TRBD2 (6 bases). The receptor's source is a woman aged 55-70 years who had recovered from COVID-19. The specimen sequenced was PBMCs or T cells enriched from blood (not recorded which). CDR3 bases: TGTGCCAGCAGCTTGGGCGGGAACTACGAGCAGTACTTC. It codes for CASSLGGNYEQYF.